This TCR beta chain was obtained from a study of blood T cell repertoires in COVID-19. Overall study: Spain, Italy and the United States supplied samples that represented acute and convalescent COVID-19. PBMCs, B-cell-depleted T cells, or T cells provided the cDNA or gDNA that made up the material.

As processed by the authors: The assay estimated nucleated cells by amplifying reference gene primers. Some clones are missing from TCRdb's copy, which holds only in-frame ones; the method was immunoSEQ multiplex PCR. The DNA was the basis for D and trimming; V, J and clone size are from that table. The profile covers 360,000 or so clones, with 90% appearing a single time and 6.5% to 8% taken by the ten largest. J was trimmed by 6 bases and V by 2 bases; bases with no gene match: 5. The V gene's germline CDR1 is ENHRY and CDR2 SYGVKD. This CDR3 spans 14 amino acids. The sample consisted of peripheral blood. The clonotype comes from a young man with active or convalescent COVID-19. This sequence joins TRBV10-3 and TRBJ2-3; 7 bases are a match to TRBD2. DNA for the CDR3: TGTGCCATCAGTGAGGGGCAGGGAGGGGATACGCAGTATTTT. Residues: CAISEGQGGDTQYF.